One T cell receptor beta chain is described in this entry. The target antigen is unknown. This sample was taken from a study of Ad26.COV2.S vaccination and SARS-CoV-2 variants. Findings and limits, study-wide: Whether participants received vaccine or placebo, their non-spike TCR breadth was similar. Overall T cell responses may have been underestimated by the analyses of TCR breadth and depth.

Repertoires were generated with immunoSEQ multiplex PCR, while TCRdb's copy carries only in-frame clones and drops some. The sample has some 190,000 clones, roughly 89% seen once. The sequence was collected from a human donor who had recovered from COVID-19. The specimen comprised peripheral blood, sampled after recovery from COVID-19.

CDR3 sequence reads: CASSPRSRGLIHRNTEAFF. For the CDR3, the DNA is TGTGCCAGCAGCCCCCGCTCCAGGGGTCTTATCCATCGGAACACTGAAGCTTTCTTT. The chain employs TRBV3-1 (or the pseudogene TRBV3-2) and TRBJ1-1; possible D gene TRBD1, 6 bases. Germline CDR1 and CDR2: LGHDT and YNNKEL (reference sequence). The CDR3 length is 19 residues. The V gene lost 4 bases and the J gene lost 1 base, with 25 bases spanning the gap.